Here is one T cell receptor beta chain with its context. This sample stems from a study of sequential checkpoint blockade in melanoma. Overall study context: Randomization was 1:1 between first-line nivolumab→ipilimumab and ipilimumab→nivolumab.

The germline gives CDR1 WNHNN, CDR2 SYGVQD (reference sequence). The CDR3 consists of 23 residues. The V end lost 7 bases, the J end lost 1 base, and 39 bases lay between the germline ends. Sample treatment: randomized to nivolumab then ipilimumab (arm A) or the reverse (arm B). From thawed PBMCs, live CD3+CD8+ cells negative for CD19 and CD56 were sorted. Generated by immunoSEQ multiplex PCR, the TCRdb table keeps only in-frame clones and is missing some. The sample lists some 40,000 clones, roughly 90% occurring once. The material sequenced was CD8+ T cells sorted from blood (inferred from file names), taken from a patient given nivolumab and ipilimumab in sequence. The rearrangement uses TRBV10-1 and TRBJ2-3, with a possible D match to TRBD2 (6 bases). This TCR came from a human donor with melanoma. CDR3 sequence reads: CASNQITPSAKEILVFCTDTQYF. CDR3 nucleotides: TGCGCCAGCAACCAGATTACCCCTAGCGCTAAAGAAATATTAGTCTTTTGCACAGATACGCAGTATTTT.